This entry lists 11 T cell receptor beta chains sequenced from one sample in a study of shared clonotypes between healthy human individuals (dated by TCRdb to 2018 to 2020). Library generation was performed with the immunoSEQ multiplex PCR assay. Drawn from immuneACCESS, this table holds only the in-frame rearrangements with V and J called that TCRdb kept. Clones are partly lost; checked studies trace under half to an unresolved V gene and leave the rest unexplained. The sample table contains some 550,000 clones; only one count was recorded for less than 98% of them. The ten most abundant clones make up 0.057% of the sample. The sample taken for sequencing was naive CD4+ T cells sorted from blood. The cell subset or site label, as the study defines it: CD45RA+ positively selected. The receptors here all came from a woman between 25 and 40 years old in good health.

A single count supports this clone. J is TRBJ1-6 and V is TRBV11-2, with D maybe TRBD1 (5 bases). The germline V gene encodes CDR1 SGHAT and CDR2 FQNNGV. Trimming took 6 bases from V and 7 from J, leaving 28 bases between them. The CDR3 is made up of 19 amino acids. CDR3 protein: CASSHARTSVSGWNSPLHF. DNA for the CDR3: TGTGCCAGCAGTCACGCCAGGACATCGGTTTCGGGCTGGAATTCACCCCTCCACTTT.

The chain has TRBV7-9 and TRBJ2-1; the match to TRBD2 covers 7 bases. With V trimmed by 8 bases and J by 5 bases, 9 bases remained unmatched. This CDR3 region has 14 residues. Germline CDR1 and CDR2: SEHNR and FQNEAQ (reference sequence). CDR3 nucleotides: TGTGCCAGCGACATTGGCGGGAGAAACAATGAGCAGTTCTTC. It codes for CASDIGGRNNEQFF.

The rearrangement uses TRBV28 and TRBJ2-7; 14 bases map to TRBD2. The CDR3 has 13 amino acids. Germline-derived CDR1 and CDR2 are MDHEN and SYDVKM. The J segment lost 5 bases and the V segment lost 11 bases, leaving 5 bases of the junction unmatched. The CDR3 DNA follows: TGTGCCGGCAAGGGACTAGCGGGAGACGAGCAGTACTTC. It yields the protein CAGKGLAGDEQYF.

This clone has just one count. This chain connects TRBV4-2 to TRBJ2-2; D assignment may be TRBD1 or TRBD2 (5 bases each). The CDR3 has 15 residues. CDR1 is LGHNA and CDR2 is YNFKEQ in the germline V gene. V lost 0 bases, J lost 4 bases, and 9 bases lay in between. CDR3 DNA: TGTGCCAGCAGCCAAGAGGGGCGGGCCACCGGGGAGCTGTTTTTT. Translating it yields CASSQEGRATGELFF.

The CDR3: CATMTSGRADTQYF. In DNA, the CDR3 is TGTGCCACTATGACTAGCGGGAGGGCAGATACGCAGTATTTT. The chain has TRBV6-5 and TRBJ2-3; 14 bases map to TRBD2. With V trimmed by 10 bases and J by 4 bases, 4 bases remained unmatched. There are 14 residues in the CDR3. In germline, CDR1 is MNHEY, CDR2 SVGAGI.

The rearrangement joins TRBV2 to TRBJ2-2; D might be TRBD1 (7 bases). Trimming removed 6 bases from V and 4 bases from J, with 18 bases in between. Per the germline V gene, CDR1 is SNHLY and CDR2 is FYNNEI. The CDR3 loop spans 16 amino acids. The CDR3 sequence is CASSMTGRTGTGELFF. In nucleotides, the CDR3 is TGTGCCAGCAGCATGACAGGGAGGACGGGCACCGGGGAGCTGTTTTTT.

V is TRBV10-3 and J is TRBJ2-7; maybe TRBD1 (6 bases). The CDR3 has 14 residues. V lost 0 bases, J lost 2 bases, and 8 bases lay in between. In germline, CDR1 is ENHRY, CDR2 SYGVKD. CDR3 protein: CAISESGAAYEQYF. The CDR3 DNA follows: TGTGCCATCAGTGAGTCGGGGGCAGCCTACGAGCAGTACTTC.

This clone was counted once. The rearrangement uses TRBV6-4 and TRBJ2-1; D possibly corresponds to TRBD1 (5 bases). The germline gives CDR1 MRHNA, CDR2 SNTAGT. The V end lost 1 base, the J end lost 7 bases, and 11 bases lay between the germline ends. CDR3 length equals 14 residues. The CDR3: CASSDLGAANEQFF. The DNA of the CDR3 is TGTGCCAGCAGTGACTTAGGGGCAGCTAATGAGCAGTTCTTC.

CDR3: CASTTDIDYTEAFF. CDR3 bases: TGTGCCAGCACTACCGACATCGACTACACTGAAGCTTTCTTT. The J gene is TRBJ1-1, the V gene TRBV6-6, with D unclear. Per germline, CDR1 MNHNY and CDR2 SVGAGI (reference sequence). CDR3 length: 14 amino acids. Trimming pared 7 bases from V and 3 bases from J, leaving 15 bases between.

The J gene is TRBJ2-5, the V gene TRBV11-2; 7 bases fit TRBD1. Germline CDR1 SGHAT, CDR2 FQNNGV. The V segment lost 0 bases and the J segment 7 bases; nucleotides outside the gene matches: 8. CDR3 length: 15 residues. CDR3 sequence reads: CASSLDGRRGWTQYF. The CDR3 bases are TGTGCCAGCAGCTTAGATGGTCGCAGGGGGTGGACCCAGTACTTC.

V gene TRBV5-5 combines with J gene TRBJ2-7, with D possibly TRBD1 on 7 matching bases. The CDR3 is 20 residues long. CDR1 SGHKS and CDR2 YYEKEE come from the germline V gene (reference sequence). V shed 3 bases and J shed 0 bases, with 28 bases lying between them. CDR3 nucleotides: TGTGCCAGCAGCTCAGGGGGAGGAGACAGGGAGGAGTTGCCCTCCTACGAGCAGTACTTC. Residues: CASSSGGGDREELPSYEQYF.